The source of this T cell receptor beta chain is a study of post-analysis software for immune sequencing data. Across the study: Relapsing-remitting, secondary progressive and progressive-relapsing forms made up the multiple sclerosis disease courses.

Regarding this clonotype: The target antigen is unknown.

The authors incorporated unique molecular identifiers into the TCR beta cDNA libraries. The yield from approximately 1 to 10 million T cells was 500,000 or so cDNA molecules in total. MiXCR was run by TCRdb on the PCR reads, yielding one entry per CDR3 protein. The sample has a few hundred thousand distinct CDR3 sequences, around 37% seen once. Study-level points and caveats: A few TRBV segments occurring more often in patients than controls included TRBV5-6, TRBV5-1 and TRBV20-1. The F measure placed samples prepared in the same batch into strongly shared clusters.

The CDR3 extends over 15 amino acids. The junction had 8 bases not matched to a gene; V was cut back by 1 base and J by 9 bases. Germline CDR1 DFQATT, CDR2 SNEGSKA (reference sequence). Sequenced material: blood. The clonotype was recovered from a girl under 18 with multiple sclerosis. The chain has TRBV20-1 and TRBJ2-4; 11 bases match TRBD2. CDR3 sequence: CSARGVSGGAGIQYF. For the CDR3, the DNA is TGCAGTGCTAGAGGGGTTAGCGGGGGGGCTGGCATTCAGTACTTC.